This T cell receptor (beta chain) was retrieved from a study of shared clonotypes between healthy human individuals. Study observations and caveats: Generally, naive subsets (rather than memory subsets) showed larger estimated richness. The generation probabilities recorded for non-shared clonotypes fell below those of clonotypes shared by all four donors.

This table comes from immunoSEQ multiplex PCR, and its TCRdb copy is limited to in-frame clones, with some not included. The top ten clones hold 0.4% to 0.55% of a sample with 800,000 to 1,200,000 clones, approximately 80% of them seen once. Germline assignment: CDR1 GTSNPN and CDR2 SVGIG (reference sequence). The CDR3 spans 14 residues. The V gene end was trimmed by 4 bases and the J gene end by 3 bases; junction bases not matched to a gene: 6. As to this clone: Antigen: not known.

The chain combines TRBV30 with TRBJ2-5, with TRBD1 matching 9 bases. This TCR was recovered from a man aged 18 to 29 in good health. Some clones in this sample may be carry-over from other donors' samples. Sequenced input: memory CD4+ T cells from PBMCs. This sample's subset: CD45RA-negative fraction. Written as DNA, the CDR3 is TGTGCCTGGACCACCGGGACAGGGAAAGAGACCCAGTACTTC. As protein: CAWTTGTGKETQYF.